This T cell receptor (beta chain) was sequenced for a study of blood T cell repertoires in COVID-19. For the study at large: COVID-19 samples collected from the United States, Italy and Spain covered acute and convalescent phases. T cells, B-cell-depleted T cells, or PBMCs supplied cDNA or gDNA.

The V end lost 6 bases, the J end lost 8 bases, and 17 bases lay between the germline ends. Germline-derived CDR1 and CDR2 are MNHEY and SVGAGI. The CDR3 contains 14 residues. Under the authors' procedure: Estimation of nucleated cell counts relied on the amplification of reference gene primers. This table comes from immunoSEQ multiplex PCR, and its TCRdb copy is limited to in-frame clones, with some not included. V, J and clone size are taken as reported in that table, and D and trimming were inferred from the DNA itself. The repertoire has 100,000 to 150,000 clones, 85% to 90% of them found once; the top ten carry roughly 7.9%.

The gene calls are TRBV6-5 and TRBJ1-5; the D is unclear. Sequenced input: peripheral blood. This clonotype originated in a man in his sixties or seventies who had recovered from COVID-19. The CDR3 DNA reads as TGTGCCAGCAGCCCAGGTTTAGTCTATGAGCCCCAGCATTTT. Protein sequence: CASSPGLVYEPQHF.